This entry describes one T cell receptor beta chain. The data were obtained in a study of blood T cell repertoires in COVID-19. Study in general: Material from acute and convalescent COVID-19 was sourced from the United States, Italy and Spain. The analysed material was cDNA or gDNA that came from T cells, B-cell-depleted T cells, or PBMCs.

The V gene end was trimmed by 5 bases and the J gene end by 7 bases; junction bases not matched to a gene: 11. This CDR3 region has 15 residues. Germline V gene sequence: CDR1 MNHEY, CDR2 SVGAGI. Authors' processing steps: Amplifying reference gene primers gave estimates of nucleated cell counts. Here immunoSEQ multiplex PCR was the method, and the copy in TCRdb shows in-frame clones only, minus some. The V and J calls and clone size are taken from that table; D and trimming were inferred from the DNA. The table records 300,000 to 400,000 clones, 80% to 90% of them present only once. The chain uses TRBV6-5 and TRBJ1-3, with TRBD1 matching 7 bases. Sequenced: peripheral blood. This TCR derives from a woman in her sixties or seventies with COVID-19, enrolled during active disease. CDR3 residues: CASSPNRDRRNTIYF. The CDR3 DNA sequence: TGTGCCAGCAGTCCGAACCGGGACAGACGGAACACCATATATTTT.